This entry is about one T cell receptor (beta chain). Its antigen is as yet unknown. The data were taken from a study of cytomegalovirus exposure and HLA in healthy donors. Whole-study results and caveats: The listing of 150 to 200 TCR beta chains classed them as cytomegalovirus-associated.

With 60 Vbeta and 13 Jbeta primers, the PCR was carried out. Sequencing used immunoSEQ multiplex PCR; TCRdb keeps in-frame clones, though not all of them. The table shows about 94,000 clones, with about three fifths occurring only once. V shed 8 bases, J shed 4 bases, and the junction held 6 bases outside the gene matches. The germline CDR1 and CDR2 sequences are LNHDA and SQIVND (reference sequence). The length of the CDR3 is 13 residues. The chain links TRBV19 to TRBJ1-2, with TRBD1 matching over 8 bases. This sequence originates from a man younger than 40 in good health and CMV-seronegative. Sample: PBMCs. The chain's CDR3 is CASGQGLGYGYTF. The CDR3, as DNA: TGTGCCAGTGGACAGGGCCTGGGCTATGGCTACACCTTC.